The 30 T cell receptor beta chains listed next were all sequenced from one sample in a study of blood T cell repertoires in COVID-19. This table comes from immunoSEQ multiplex PCR, and its TCRdb copy is limited to in-frame clones, with some not included. There are over 150,000 clones in the sample; around 82% occur only once, and about 1.9% lies in the top ten. The sample consisted of peripheral blood. These receptors came from a woman of 80 years or more with acute or convalescent COVID-19.

This chain uses TRBV5-4 with TRBJ2-1; TRBD1 agrees at 8 bases. The CDR3 runs 15 residues. The trim removed 4 bases at V and 6 bases at J, leaving 9 bases unmatched. Germline V gene lookup returns CDR1 SGHNT and CDR2 YYREEE (reference sequence). CDR3 loop: CASSRFQGAPNEQFF. CDR3 coding DNA: TGTGCCAGCAGCCGATTCCAGGGGGCGCCCAATGAGCAGTTCTTC.

V is TRBV9 and J is TRBJ2-3; TRBD2 aligns across 7 bases. The CDR3 extends over 16 amino acids. V shed 0 bases, J shed 5 bases, and the junction held 9 bases outside the gene matches. Germline V gives CDR1 SGDLS, CDR2 YYNGEE. This chain's CDR3 is CASSVVEGGPGDTQYF. For the CDR3, the DNA is TGTGCCAGCAGCGTAGTTGAGGGAGGGCCGGGAGATACGCAGTATTTT.

The chain joins TRBV6-5 to TRBJ2-7, with TRBD2 as a possible D gene (6 bases). The V gene's germline CDR1 is MNHEY and CDR2 SVGAGI. The CDR3 length is 14 residues. Trimming stripped 6 bases from V and 1 base from J, with 13 bases between. The CDR3, as DNA: TGTGCCAGCAGCCAATCAGGAGGGTCCTACGAGCAGTACTTC. It encodes CASSQSGGSYEQYF.

This clone showed up just once. The rearrangement uses TRBV9 and TRBJ2-2; D is perhaps TRBD2 (5 bases). The CDR3 runs to 14 residues. The V end lost 0 bases, the J end lost 8 bases, and 11 bases lay between the germline ends. Germline values: CDR1 SGDLS, CDR2 YYNGEE. CDR3 amino acids: CASSVAQAGGELFF. The CDR3 DNA reads TGTGCCAGCAGCGTAGCGCAGGCGGGTGGGGAGCTGTTTTTT.

This clone has just a few counts. The CDR3 loop reads CASSAGTGGTEAFF. CDR3 nucleotide sequence: TGTGCCAGCAGCGCGGGGACAGGGGGAACTGAAGCTTTCTTT. The V and J genes are TRBV9 and TRBJ1-1; TRBD1 matches at 11 bases. The CDR3 contains 14 residues. Germline trimming cut 3 bases from V and 5 bases from J; bases unmatched to any gene: 3. Germline-derived CDR1 and CDR2 are SGDLS and YYNGEE.

The table lists this clone with many counts. V is TRBV25-1 and J is TRBJ2-5, with D possibly matching TRBD1 (6 bases). Trimming cost V 5 bases and J 5 bases, with 15 bases left between them. Germline V gives CDR1 MGHDK, CDR2 SYGVNS. This CDR3 has 14 residues. In DNA form, the CDR3 reads TGTGCCAGCAGTCTACGGGACACCCGGGAGACCCAGTACTTC. This codes for CASSLRDTRETQYF.

The chain recombines TRBV24-1 with TRBJ1-1; unclear D gene. This CDR3 has 12 amino acids. Per the germline V gene, CDR1 is KGHDR and CDR2 is SFDVKD. V shed 5 bases and J shed 5 bases, with 8 bases lying between them. The CDR3 reads CATSAGSTEAFF. The DNA for the CDR3 is TGTGCCACCAGTGCGGGGAGTACTGAAGCTTTCTTT.

This chain uses TRBV6-5 with TRBJ1-2; TRBD1 agrees at 7 bases. V gave up 8 bases and J gave up 10 bases; unmatched junction bases: 13. The CDR3 runs 13 residues. Germline V lookup: CDR1 MNHEY, CDR2 SVGAGI. The CDR3 here is CASAQGGSSVYTF. DNA for the CDR3: TGTGCCAGCGCCCAGGGGGGCTCGAGCGTCTACACCTTC.

The rearrangement uses TRBV30 and TRBJ2-7; no clear D. This CDR3 is 12 amino acids long. V lost 4 bases and J 3 bases, leaving 10 bases between the germline ends. Germline-derived CDR1 and CDR2 are GTSNPN and SVGIG (reference sequence). CDR3 nucleotides: TGTGCCTGGAATTCTGAGAGCTACGAGCAGTACTTC. Protein product: CAWNSESYEQYF.

The V gene is TRBV5-4, the J gene TRBJ2-3; 7 positions match TRBD1. Germline values: CDR1 SGHNT, CDR2 YYREEE (reference sequence). V shed 4 bases and J 8 bases; nucleotides not matched to a gene: 16. The CDR3 spans 16 residues. In DNA, the CDR3 is TGTGCCAGCAGCGGAAGACCGGGACAGAGCCTTGGTACGCAGTATTTT. This sequence encodes CASSGRPGQSLGTQYF. The full variable domain, its missing parts supplied by reference TRBV5-4 and TRBJ2-3, is ETGVTQSPTHLIKTRGQQVTLRCSSQSGHNTVSWYQQALGQGPQFIFQYYREEENGRGNFPPRFSGLQFPNYSSELNVNALELDDSALYLCASSGRPGQSLGTQYFGPGTRLTVL.

The chain recombines TRBV19 with TRBJ2-3; 8 positions agree with TRBD1. The germline gives CDR1 LNHDA, CDR2 SQIVND (reference sequence). With 5 bases clipped from V and 1 base from J, the junction kept 2 bases outside the gene matches. CDR3 length: 14 amino acids. This chain's CDR3 is CASSGQGGTDTQYF. The DNA of the CDR3 is TGTGCCAGTAGTGGACAGGGAGGCACAGATACGCAGTATTTT. Full variable domain (missing parts from reference TRBV19 and TRBJ2-3): DGGITQSPKYLFRKEGQNVTLSCEQNLNHDAMYWYRQDPGQGLRLIYYSQIVNDFQKGDIAEGYSVSREKKESFPLTVTSAQKNPTAFYLCASSGQGGTDTQYFGPGTRLTVL.

This rearrangement joins TRBV6-5 to TRBJ2-2, with 10 positions matching TRBD2. V lost 6 bases and J lost 4; bases outside the gene matches: 5. The CDR3 covers 15 residues. The V gene's germline CDR1 is MNHEY and CDR2 SVGAGI. CDR3 coding DNA: TGTGCCAGCAGATTAGCGGGAGGAGGCACCGGGGAGCTGTTTTTT. Translated: CASRLAGGGTGELFF.

This chain joins TRBV19 and TRBJ2-3; 7 positions agree with TRBD2. The length of the CDR3 is 15 residues. CDR1 LNHDA and CDR2 SQIVND come from the germline V gene (reference sequence). The V gene end was trimmed by 4 bases and the J gene end by 6 bases; junction bases not matched to a gene: 10. Here the CDR3 DNA reads TGTGCCAGTAGTAATCCTAGCGGAAGGGCGGATACGCAGTATTTT. Translation: CASSNPSGRADTQYF.

The chain carries TRBV19 and TRBJ1-5; tentative D call: TRBD1 (5 bases). The germline V gene has CDR1 LNHDA and CDR2 SQIVND (reference sequence). With 7 bases removed from V and 6 bases from J, the gap between germline ends came to 16 bases. This CDR3 comprises 14 residues. The CDR3, as DNA: TGTGCCAGTAATCCGACAGACCCAGGTCAGCCCCAGCATTTT. It specifies CASNPTDPGQPQHF.

The chain couples TRBV4-3 to TRBJ1-2, with D possibly being TRBD1 (6 bases). V was cut by 0 bases and J by 7 bases, with 12 bases left in between. Germline CDR1 reads LGHNA; CDR2 reads YSLEER. The CDR3 loop spans 14 amino acids. The CDR3 DNA reads as TGCGCCAGCAGCCAAGAACTTAGGGGGTCTGGCTACACCTTC. Translated: CASSQELRGSGYTF.

This chain links TRBV2 with TRBJ1-2, with TRBD1 identical over 7 bases. Germline CDR1 SNHLY, CDR2 FYNNEI. The junction had 8 bases not matched to a gene; V was cut back by 6 bases and J by 4 bases. CDR3 length equals 14 residues. CDR3 in DNA: TGTGCCAGCAGAAGGGACAGCTTGATCTATGGCTACACCTTC. It is translated as CASRRDSLIYGYTF.

CDR3 coding DNA: TGTGCCACCTCGGGGGGCTATAATTCACCCCTCCACTTT. This gives the protein CATSGGYNSPLHF. The rearrangement links TRBV7-2 to TRBJ1-6; TRBD1 might be the D (5 bases). This CDR3 is 13 amino acids long. Trimming stripped 10 bases from V and 3 bases from J, with 10 bases between. Looked up from germline, CDR1 is SGHTA and CDR2 is FQGNSA.

This sequence joins TRBV4-1 and TRBJ2-1; 10 nucleotides line up with TRBD1. The CDR3 runs to 14 residues. With 0 bases clipped from V and 9 bases from J, the junction kept 2 bases outside the gene matches. Germline assignment: CDR1 MGHRA and CDR2 YSYEKL. The CDR3 sequence: CASSQDDRGLEQFF. The CDR3 coding sequence is TGCGCCAGCAGCCAAGACGACAGGGGGCTTGAGCAGTTCTTC.

The rearrangement joins TRBV27 to TRBJ1-4, with 7 bases identical to TRBD1. This CDR3 comprises 14 residues. V trimming: 3 bases; J trimming: 5 bases; junction bases outside the gene matches: 3. CDR1 and CDR2 (germline): MNHEY, SMNVEV (reference sequence). CDR3 sequence reads: CASSFGRGNEKLFF. In DNA, the CDR3 is TGTGCCAGCAGTTTCGGCAGGGGGAATGAAAAACTGTTTTTT.

This chain joins TRBV5-6 and TRBJ2-1; 7 nucleotides agree with TRBD2. V dropped 2 bases and J dropped 1; count of bases not matched to a gene: 6. Germline CDR1 reads SGHDT; CDR2 reads YYEEEE. This CDR3 has 16 residues. In DNA, the CDR3 is TGTGCCAGCAGCTTTCTAGCGGCAGGGTCCTACAATGAGCAGTTCTTC. It codes for CASSFLAAGSYNEQFF.

This clone was recorded a few times. The genes are TRBV24-1 and TRBJ1-5; TRBD1 is a possible D gene (6 bases). The V gene's germline CDR1 is KGHDR and CDR2 SFDVKD. Trimming left V 4 bases short and J 4 bases short, with 10 bases between. This CDR3 comprises 14 residues. The CDR3 loop is CATSDLGGNQPQHF. The CDR3 DNA reads as TGTGCCACCAGTGACTTAGGGGGAAATCAGCCCCAGCATTTT.

The J gene is TRBJ2-7, the V gene TRBV3-1 (or the pseudogene TRBV3-2); TRBD2 matches 9 bases. CDR1 LGHDT and CDR2 YNNKEL come from the germline V gene (reference sequence). Losses at the gene ends were 8 bases for V and 2 bases for J; bases not matched to a gene: 7. CDR3 length: 14 residues. CDR3 residues: CASLDSGGPYEQYF. In DNA, the CDR3 is TGTGCCAGCTTGGATAGCGGGGGTCCCTACGAGCAGTACTTC.

V and J are TRBV14 and TRBJ1-2; 10 positions match TRBD1. Germline-derived CDR1 and CDR2 are SGHDN and FVKESK. J was trimmed by 3 bases and V by 2 bases; bases with no gene match: 3. The CDR3 contains 15 residues. The CDR3 nucleotides read TGTGCCAGCAGCCAACAGGACAGGGGGTACTATGGCTACACCTTC. The encoded protein is CASSQQDRGYYGYTF.

V usage is TRBV19 and J usage is TRBJ1-5; possible D gene TRBD1, 6 bases. V lost 2 bases to trimming and J lost 5 bases, with 7 bases between them. The germline V gene has CDR1 LNHDA and CDR2 SQIVND (reference sequence). The length of the CDR3 is 13 residues. The CDR3 protein is CASSIQGHQPQHF. The CDR3, as DNA: TGTGCCAGTAGTATACAGGGGCATCAGCCCCAGCATTTT.

Concerning this clone itself: Other DNA sequences in the sample encode the same CDR3. This chain joins TRBV2 and TRBJ2-3, with a possible D match to TRBD1 (6 bases). CDR3 size: 13 residues. V lost 3 bases to trimming and J lost 3 bases, with 7 bases between them. Germline V gene lookup returns CDR1 SNHLY and CDR2 FYNNEI. The CDR3 loop reads CASSDRGTDTQYF. DNA for the CDR3: TGTGCCAGCAGTGACAGGGGAACAGATACGCAGTATTTT.

The CDR3 bases are TGTGCCAGCAGTTGGGGAGAGGAGACCCAGTACTTC. As protein: CASSWGEETQYF. This chain joins TRBV6-1 and TRBJ2-5, with TRBD2 as a possible D gene (5 bases). Looked up from germline, CDR1 is MNHNS and CDR2 is SASEGT. Trimming stripped 5 bases from V and 5 bases from J, with 9 bases between. The CDR3 extends over 12 amino acids.

This sequence joins TRBV11-2 and TRBJ2-5, with TRBD2 identical over 11 bases. V was pared by 5 bases and J by 2 bases, with 4 bases of the junction left unmatched. Germline V gene lookup returns CDR1 SGHAT and CDR2 FQNNGV. The CDR3 extends over 15 amino acids. The CDR3 loop reads CASSPPSGGQETQYF. The CDR3 DNA follows: TGTGCCAGCAGCCCGCCTAGCGGGGGGCAAGAGACCCAGTACTTC.

Here the CDR3 DNA reads TGTGCCAGCAGCTTAGCGGGACTGGATAGGGGACGGAACACAGATACGCAGTATTTT. This translates into CASSLAGLDRGRNTDTQYF. The V call is TRBV7-3, the J call TRBJ2-3, with D possibly matching TRBD2 (6 bases). Trimming took 2 bases from V and 2 from J, leaving 23 bases between them. Looked up from germline, CDR1 is SGHTA and CDR2 is FQGTGA. The CDR3 extends over 19 amino acids.

This sequence joins TRBV20-1 and TRBJ2-5; D may be TRBD1 (6 bases). CDR3 size: 13 residues. V dropped 3 bases and J dropped 9 bases, with 17 bases sitting between them. CDR1 is DFQATT, CDR2 SNEGSKA, per germline (reference sequence). CDR3 in amino acids: CSASETGKGAQYF. CDR3 in DNA: TGCAGTGCTAGTGAAACAGGGAAGGGGGCCCAGTACTTC.

This clone was detected only a few times. The V call is TRBV7-6, the J call TRBJ2-3, with TRBD1 matching 8 bases. The CDR3 extends over 15 amino acids. CDR1 and CDR2 from the germline V gene are SGHVS and FNYEAQ. J lost 5 bases, V lost 4 bases, and 8 bases had no gene match. The CDR3 loop is CASSSRQGSGDTQYF. CDR3 nucleotides: TGTGCCAGCAGCTCCCGACAGGGGTCTGGAGATACGCAGTATTTT. The full variable domain, with the rest looked up from reference TRBV7-6 and TRBJ2-3, is GAGVSQSPRYKVTKRGQDVALRCDPISGHVSLYWYRQALGQGPEFLTYFNYEAQQDKSGLPNDRFSAERPEGSISTLTIQRTEQRDSAMYRCASSSRQGSGDTQYFGPGTRLTVL.